Given below is one T cell receptor (beta chain) in context. Its antigen is unidentified. The sample originates from a study of OX40 agonist ivuxolimab in advanced cancers. Whole-study context: All patients had ivuxolimab intravenously every 2 weeks at 0.01 to 10 mg/kg. A history of anti-PD-1, anti-PD-L1 or anti-CTLA-4 therapy was acceptable, and 40% had some. Points from the study as a whole: Low normalized T-cell clonal expansion was additionally recorded for some nonresponders.

Libraries were prepared by immunoSEQ multiplex PCR; TCRdb keeps only in-frame clonotypes and omits some of them. The sample includes about 70,000 clones, roughly nine tenths of them seen just once. The germline V gene has CDR1 SGHRS and CDR2 YFSETQ. This CDR3 is 14 amino acids long. V lost 4 bases, J lost 10 bases, and 15 bases lay in between. The sequencing here drew on CD4+ or CD8+ T cells sorted from blood, taken in a trial of the OX40 agonist ivuxolimab. The rearrangement joins TRBV5-1 to TRBJ1-6; D is unclear. This TCR was recovered from an adult with an advanced solid tumor such as melanoma, head and neck, liver or kidney cancer. The CDR3 bases are TGCGCCAGCAGCCCGGAGGGTTTTGGGTCACCCCTCCACTTT. Its protein is CASSPEGFGSPLHF.